The clone carrying this T cell receptor (beta chain) was detected a few times. Amplification of TCR beta CDR3 regions was performed using RNA transcripts as template. RT-PCR in the first round (using the HTBI primer set) targeted the TCR CDR3. TCRdb analysed the multiplex PCR reads with MiXCR anew, one entry per CDR3 protein. The sample records 350,000 or so distinct CDR3 sequences, 17% being singletons. Patients were excluded because of uncontrolled infection, other autoimmune disease, pregnancy or lactation. The study collected blood at first hyperthyroidism diagnosis, before any ophthalmopathy symptoms arose. These data belong to a study of T cells in Graves' hyperthyroidism and ophthalmopathy. At the level of the study: Blood from the periphery was taken at initial diagnosis, before any treatment.

CDR1 and CDR2 (germline): SGHVS, FQNEAQ. V trimming: 5 bases; J trimming: 5 bases; junction bases outside the gene matches: 10. The CDR3 runs to 15 residues. The gene calls are TRBV7-8 and TRBJ1-2; 8 bases map to TRBD1. The source of this sequence is a woman aged 25 to 39 with Graves' hyperthyroidism that later progressed to Graves' ophthalmopathy. The specimen sequenced was blood. As DNA, the CDR3 is TGTGCCAGCAGCGTAGGACAGGGAAAATCTTATGGCTACACCTTC. Protein product: CASSVGQGKSYGYTF.